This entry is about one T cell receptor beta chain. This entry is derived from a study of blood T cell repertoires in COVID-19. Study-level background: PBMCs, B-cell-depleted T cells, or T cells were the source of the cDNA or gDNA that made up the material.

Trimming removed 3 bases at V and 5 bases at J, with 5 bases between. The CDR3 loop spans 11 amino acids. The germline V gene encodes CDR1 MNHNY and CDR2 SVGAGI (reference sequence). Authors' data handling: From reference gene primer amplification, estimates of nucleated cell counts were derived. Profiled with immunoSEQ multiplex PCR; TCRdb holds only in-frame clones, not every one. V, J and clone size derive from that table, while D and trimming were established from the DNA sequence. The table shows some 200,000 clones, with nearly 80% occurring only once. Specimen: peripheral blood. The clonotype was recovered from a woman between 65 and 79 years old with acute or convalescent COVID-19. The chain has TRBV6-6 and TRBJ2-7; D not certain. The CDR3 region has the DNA TGTGCCAGCAGTTATAACAACGAGCAGTACTTC. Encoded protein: CASSYNNEQYF.